The present T cell receptor beta chain was sequenced within a study of B cell selection in AIRE deficiency. Overall study findings and caveats: About a third of healthy-shared Treg sequences were found among patient Tconv cells.

The ends were cut back, 3 bases at V and 8 bases at J, with 25 bases in the middle. The CDR3 covers 17 residues. Germline V gene lookup returns CDR1 MDHEN and CDR2 SYDVKM. Regulatory T cells were sorted as CD4+CD25hiCD127low/negative cells. Measured with immunoSEQ multiplex PCR; TCRdb has only the in-frame clones, and not every one. The sample holds around 18,000 clones, about 93% seen once. Concerning this clone: The antigen is unknown.

The chain combines TRBV28 with TRBJ1-2; D perhaps matches TRBD1 (5 bases). The source material was CD4+CD25+ Tregs sorted from PBMCs. The TCR was taken from a human donor in good health. CDR3 sequence: CASSLSLHGTSKGGYTF. DNA of the CDR3: TGTGCCAGCAGTTTGTCGCTTCACGGGACCTCAAAGGGCGGCTACACCTTC.